Detailed here is one T cell receptor beta chain. Antigen: not known. This entry comes from a study of immune cell composition in non-small cell lung cancer. On the study more broadly: Histologic subtype was mainly adenocarcinoma or squamous cell carcinoma. Findings of the study overall: TIL tumour reactivity correlated with maximal tumour-associated clone frequency in adenocarcinoma. Roughly 80% of squamous and 33% of adenocarcinoma cases had tumour-associated clones >0.5%.

Some clones are missing from TCRdb's copy, which holds only in-frame ones; the method was immunoSEQ multiplex PCR. The repertoire holds 5,100 or so clones, with about 88% as singletons. Germline trimming cut 1 base from V and 5 bases from J; bases unmatched to any gene: 3. The germline gives CDR1 LGHNA, CDR2 YSLEER. The CDR3 contains 15 residues. Normal lung was sampled as far from the tumour as possible, at least 3 cm. Template was genomic DNA from frozen, unsorted single-cell suspensions. This receptor was identified in a human donor with non-small cell lung cancer. Some clones in this sample may be carry-over from other donors' samples. What was sequenced was non-adjacent lung tissue. The chain links TRBV4-3 to TRBJ2-1; TRBD2 matches at 9 bases. For the CDR3, the DNA is TGCGCCAGCAGCCAAGCGGGACTAGCCCACAATGAGCAGTTCTTC. This gives the protein CASSQAGLAHNEQFF.